The clone carrying this T cell receptor (beta chain) came up many times. The target antigen is unknown. TCRdb re-analysed the 5' RACE reads in MiXCR, keeping a single row per CDR3 protein. This table has around 680,000 distinct CDR3 sequences, approximately 9% appearing once. The sample originates from a study of identical twins. Study-level points and caveats: Sequences that were beta out-of-frame showed weaker excess twin sharing.

V shed 7 bases and J shed 0 bases, with 16 bases lying between them. This CDR3 contains 16 residues. The same data also went into a second study, on yellow fever vaccine responses in identical twins.

Material: PBMCs. The genes are TRBV12-3 or TRBV12-4 and TRBJ2-1; TRBD2 is a possible D gene (6 bases). The receptor was derived from a young woman in good health. CDR3 sequence reads: CASTSRGRPSYNEQFF. Written as DNA, the CDR3 is TGTGCCAGCACCTCGCGAGGGAGGCCCTCCTACAATGAGCAGTTCTTC.